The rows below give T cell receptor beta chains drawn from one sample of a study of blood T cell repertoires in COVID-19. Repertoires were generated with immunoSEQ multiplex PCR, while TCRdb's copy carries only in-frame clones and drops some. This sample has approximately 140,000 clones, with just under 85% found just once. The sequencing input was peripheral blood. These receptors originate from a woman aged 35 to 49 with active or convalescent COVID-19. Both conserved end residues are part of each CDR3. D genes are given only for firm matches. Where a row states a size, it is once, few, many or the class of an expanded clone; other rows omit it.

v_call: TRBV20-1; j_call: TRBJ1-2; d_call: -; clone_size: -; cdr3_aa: CSASSPGGYTF; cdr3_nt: TGCAGTGCTAGTAGCCCGGGGGGCTACACCTTC
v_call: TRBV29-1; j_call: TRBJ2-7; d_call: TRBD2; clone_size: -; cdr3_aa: CSVEARGGNNDQGRGLAGGELYF; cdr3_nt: TGCAGCGTTGAAGCCCGGGGAGGAAACAACGATCAGGGTAGGGGACTAGCGGGAGGCGAACTCTACTTC
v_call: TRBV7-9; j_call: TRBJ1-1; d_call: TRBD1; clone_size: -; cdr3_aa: CASSFPPGQVGMNTEAFF; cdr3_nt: TGTGCCAGCAGCTTTCCCCCTGGACAGGTGGGCATGAACACTGAAGCTTTCTTT
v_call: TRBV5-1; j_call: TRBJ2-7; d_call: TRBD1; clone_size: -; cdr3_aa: CASSLGVQGAGSGEQYF; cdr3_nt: TGCGCCAGCAGCCTGGGGGTTCAGGGGGCCGGATCTGGCGAGCAGTACTTC
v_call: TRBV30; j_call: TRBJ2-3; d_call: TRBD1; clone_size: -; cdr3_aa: CAWSIGPGQGAYTDTQYF; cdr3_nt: TGTGCCTGGAGTATTGGGCCGGGACAGGGGGCTTACACAGATACGCAGTATTTT
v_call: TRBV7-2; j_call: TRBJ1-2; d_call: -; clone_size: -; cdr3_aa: CASSLGLTGVSYGYTF; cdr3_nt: TGTGCCAGCAGCTTAGGTCTCACAGGAGTGTCCTATGGCTACACCTTC
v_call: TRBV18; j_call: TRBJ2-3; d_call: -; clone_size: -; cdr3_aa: CASSPLGLAVGSTDTQYF; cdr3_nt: TGTGCCAGCTCACCACTGGGTTTAGCGGTGGGTAGCACAGATACGCAGTATTTT
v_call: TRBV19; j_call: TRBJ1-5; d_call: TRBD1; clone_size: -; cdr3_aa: CASSEQGASNQPQHF; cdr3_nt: TGTGCCAGTAGTGAACAGGGGGCCAGCAATCAGCCCCAGCATTTT
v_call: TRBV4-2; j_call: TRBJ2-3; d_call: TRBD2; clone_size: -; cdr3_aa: CASSQRRGLAEENSDTQYF; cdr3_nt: TGTGCCAGCAGCCAACGAAGGGGACTAGCGGAGGAGAACTCAGATACGCAGTATTTT
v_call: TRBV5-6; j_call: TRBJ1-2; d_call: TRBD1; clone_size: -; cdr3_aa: CASLRDRANYGYTF; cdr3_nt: TGTGCCAGCCTCCGGGACAGAGCTAACTATGGCTACACCTTC
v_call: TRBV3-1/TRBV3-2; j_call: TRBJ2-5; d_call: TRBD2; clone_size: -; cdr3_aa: CASSHRSGGEETQYF; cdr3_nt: TGTGCCAGCAGCCACAGGTCGGGAGGGGAGGAGACCCAGTACTTC
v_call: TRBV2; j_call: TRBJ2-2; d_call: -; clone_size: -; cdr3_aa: CASIGEGRTGELFF; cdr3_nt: TGTGCCAGCATTGGAGAGGGAAGAACCGGGGAGCTGTTTTTT
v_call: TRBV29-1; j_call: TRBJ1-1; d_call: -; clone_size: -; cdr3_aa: CSVIWNRLLEAFF; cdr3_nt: TGCAGCGTTATTTGGAACAGGCTCTTGGAGGCTTTCTTT
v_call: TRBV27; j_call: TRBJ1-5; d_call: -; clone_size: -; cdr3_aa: CASSDQGGRNQPQHF; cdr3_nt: TGTGCCAGCAGCGACCAGGGAGGACGCAATCAGCCCCAGCATTTT
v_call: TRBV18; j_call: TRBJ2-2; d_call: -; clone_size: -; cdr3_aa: CASSPRSRAYLSTGELFF; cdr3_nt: TGTGCCAGCTCACCACGGTCCAGGGCCTATCTGTCTACCGGGGAGCTGTTTTTT
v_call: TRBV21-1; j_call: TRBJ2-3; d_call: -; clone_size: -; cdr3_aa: CASSNGSGGAFGTDTQYF; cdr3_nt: TGTGCCAGCAGCAATGGTAGCGGGGGGGCGTTTGGCACAGATACGCAGTATTTT
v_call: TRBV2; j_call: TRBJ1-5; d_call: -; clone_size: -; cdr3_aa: CASSVTAVQPQHF; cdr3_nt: TGTGCCAGCAGTGTAACAGCGGTCCAGCCCCAGCATTTT
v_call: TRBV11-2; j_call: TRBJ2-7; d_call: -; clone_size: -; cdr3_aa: CASSLEDRYSYEQYF; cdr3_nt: TGTGCCAGCAGCTTAGAGGACAGATACTCCTACGAGCAGTACTTC
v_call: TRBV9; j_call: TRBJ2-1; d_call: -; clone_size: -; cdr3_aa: CASSADLYNEQFF; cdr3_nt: TGTGCCAGCAGCGCGGACTTGTACAATGAGCAGTTCTTC
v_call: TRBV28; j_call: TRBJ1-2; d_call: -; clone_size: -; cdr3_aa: CASSLTGLNYGYTF; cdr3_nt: TGTGCCAGCAGTTTAACAGGCCTAAACTATGGCTACACCTTC
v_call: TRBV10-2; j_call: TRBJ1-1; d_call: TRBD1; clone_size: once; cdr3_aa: CASTGQGAGGAFF; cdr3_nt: TGCGCCAGCACCGGACAGGGGGCAGGGGGAGCTTTCTTT
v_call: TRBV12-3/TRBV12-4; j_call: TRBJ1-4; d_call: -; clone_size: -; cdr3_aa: CASTPTGEKLFF; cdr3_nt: TGTGCCAGCACCCCAACGGGGGAAAAACTGTTTTTT
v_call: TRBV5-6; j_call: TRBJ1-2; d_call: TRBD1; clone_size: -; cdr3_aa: CASSPGQTYGYTF; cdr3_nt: TGTGCCAGCAGCCCGGGACAGACCTATGGCTACACCTTC
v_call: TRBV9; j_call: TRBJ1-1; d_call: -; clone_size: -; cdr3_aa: CASSVAGRAPEAFF; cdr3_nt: TGTGCCAGCAGCGTAGCCGGCAGGGCCCCTGAAGCTTTCTTT
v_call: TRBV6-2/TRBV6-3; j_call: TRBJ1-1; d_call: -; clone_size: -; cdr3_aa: CASSYLAGRTDTEAFF; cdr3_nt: TGTGCCAGCAGTTACCTCGCCGGGAGAACGGACACTGAAGCTTTCTTT
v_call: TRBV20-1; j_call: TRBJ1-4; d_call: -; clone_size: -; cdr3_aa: CSARVREKLFF; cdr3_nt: TGCAGTGCTAGAGTCCGTGAAAAACTGTTTTTT
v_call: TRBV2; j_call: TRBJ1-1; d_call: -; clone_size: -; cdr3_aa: CASSERRGYAFF; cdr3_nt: TGTGCCAGCAGTGAAAGGAGGGGATATGCTTTCTTT
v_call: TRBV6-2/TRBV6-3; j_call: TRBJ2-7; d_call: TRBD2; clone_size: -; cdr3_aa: CASSPRLAGGPKEQYF; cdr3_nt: TGTGCCAGCAGTCCCAGACTAGCGGGAGGGCCGAAGGAGCAGTACTTC
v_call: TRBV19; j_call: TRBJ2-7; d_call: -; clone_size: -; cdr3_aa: CASSIMGSTGYEQYF; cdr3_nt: TGTGCCAGTAGTATTATGGGATCAACAGGGTACGAGCAGTACTTC
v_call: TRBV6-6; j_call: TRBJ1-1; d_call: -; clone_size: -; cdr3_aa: CASSRTGGGLTEAFF; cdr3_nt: TGTGCCAGCAGTAGGACCGGGGGGGGGCTCACTGAAGCTTTCTTT
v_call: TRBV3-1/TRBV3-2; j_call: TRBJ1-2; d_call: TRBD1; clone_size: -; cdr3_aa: CASSQGTGPYYGYTF; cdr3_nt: TGTGCCAGCAGCCAAGGGACAGGACCCTACTATGGCTACACCTTC
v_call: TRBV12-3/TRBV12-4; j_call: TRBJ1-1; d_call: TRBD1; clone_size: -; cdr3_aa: CASSQGGAEAFF; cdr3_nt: TGTGCCAGCAGCCAGGGGGGAGCTGAAGCTTTCTTT
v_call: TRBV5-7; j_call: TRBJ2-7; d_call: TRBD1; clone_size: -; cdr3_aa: CASSCRDRGLEQYF; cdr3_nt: TGTGCCAGCAGCTGCCGGGACAGGGGGCTTGAGCAGTACTTC
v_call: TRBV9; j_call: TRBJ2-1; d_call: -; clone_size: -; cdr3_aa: CASSPRDSAYNEQFF; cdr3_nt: TGTGCCAGCAGCCCACGGGACTCCGCCTACAATGAGCAGTTCTTC
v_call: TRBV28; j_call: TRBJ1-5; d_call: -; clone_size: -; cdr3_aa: CASSSGDYSNQPQHF; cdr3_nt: TGTGCCAGCAGTTCAGGGGACTATAGCAATCAGCCCCAGCATTTT
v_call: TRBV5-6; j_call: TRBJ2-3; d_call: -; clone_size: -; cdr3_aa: CASSLAGVGTQYF; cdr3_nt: TGTGCCAGCAGCTTGGCGGGGGTGGGTACGCAGTATTTT
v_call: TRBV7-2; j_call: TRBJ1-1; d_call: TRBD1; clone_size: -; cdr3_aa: CASSLALGQGTEAFF; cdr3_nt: TGTGCCAGCAGCTTAGCCCTGGGACAGGGGACTGAAGCTTTCTTT